These 17 T cell receptor beta chains originate from one sample sequenced in a study of cytomegalovirus exposure and HLA in healthy donors. The PCR contained 60 Vbeta and 13 Jbeta primers. Produced via immunoSEQ multiplex PCR; TCRdb's table is partial and in-frame only. With 45,000 to 55,000 clones in the sample, the ten largest clones hold roughly 5.5%. The sample consisted of PBMCs. These TCRs come from a male donor in good health and CMV-seropositive.

The genes are TRBV7-9 and TRBJ2-1, with 7 bases that match TRBD2. The CDR3 is made up of 15 amino acids. The trim removed 3 bases at V and 8 bases at J, leaving 10 bases unmatched. Germline lookup yields CDR1 SEHNR and CDR2 FQNEAQ (reference sequence). The CDR3 is CASSFSLAVWDEQFF. The CDR3 DNA sequence: TGTGCCAGCAGCTTCTCGCTAGCGGTCTGGGATGAGCAGTTCTTC.

The rearrangement uses TRBV7-9 and TRBJ2-7, with a weak D call TRBD2 (5 bases). The CDR3 has 13 residues. The germline V and J ends were trimmed by 3 bases and 2 bases, with 8 bases remaining between them. CDR1 and CDR2 (germline): SEHNR, FQNEAQ (reference sequence). CDR3 nucleotide sequence: TGTGCCAGCAGCTTGACGGGGACCTACGAGCAGTACTTC. Amino acids: CASSLTGTYEQYF. Using reference TRBV7-9 and TRBJ2-7 for the parts outside the CDR3, the full variable domain is DTGVSQNPRHKITKRGQNVTFRCDPISEHNRLYWYRQTLGQGPEFLTYFQNEAQLEKSRLLSDRFSAERPKGSFSTLEIQRTEQGDSAMYLCASSLTGTYEQYFGPGTRLTVT.

The chain employs TRBV2 and TRBJ2-1, with 10 bases lining up with TRBD2. J was trimmed by 7 bases and V by 3 bases; bases with no gene match: 3. Germline V CDR1 and CDR2: SNHLY, FYNNEI. This CDR3 region has 14 residues. This CDR3 is CASSDLAGVNEQFF. CDR3 nucleotide sequence: TGTGCCAGCAGTGACCTAGCGGGGGTAAATGAGCAGTTCTTC.

The V call is TRBV4-3, the J call TRBJ2-1; 9 nucleotides match TRBD2. The trim removed 2 bases at V and 9 bases at J, leaving 11 bases unmatched. The CDR3 runs to 16 residues. Germline lookup yields CDR1 LGHNA and CDR2 YSLEER. Here the CDR3 DNA reads TGCGCCAGCAGCCAACCCCGGGTGCGGGGGGGCGGTGAGCAGTTCTTC. It yields the protein CASSQPRVRGGGEQFF.

The J gene is TRBJ1-2, the V gene TRBV4-1; TRBD1 is a possible D gene (6 bases). This CDR3 spans 13 amino acids. Trimming took off 2 bases at V and 8 bases at J, with 12 bases between the two ends. Germline-derived CDR1 and CDR2 are MGHRA and YSYEKL. CDR3 amino acids: CASSQQGLGGYTF. The CDR3 bases are TGCGCCAGCAGCCAACAGGGGCTAGGGGGCTACACCTTC.

The V and J genes are TRBV5-1 and TRBJ2-7; the match to TRBD1 covers 8 bases. CDR1 is SGHRS and CDR2 is YFSETQ in the germline V gene. The CDR3 runs to 13 residues. V dropped 5 bases and J dropped 5; count of bases not matched to a gene: 6. The DNA for the CDR3 is TGCGCCAGCAGATACGGACAGGGCAACGAGCAGTACTTC. Translation gives CASRYGQGNEQYF.

This rearrangement joins TRBV5-1 to TRBJ1-1, with 8 bases matching TRBD1. The CDR3 has 14 amino acids. The J segment lost 7 bases and the V segment lost 4 bases, leaving 9 bases of the junction unmatched. Germline values: CDR1 SGHRS, CDR2 YFSETQ. The CDR3, as DNA: TGCGCCAGCAGCGCCGACAGGGGAGACATTGAAGCTTTCTTT. Translating it yields CASSADRGDIEAFF.

The CDR3 is CASSRDRARQPQHF. The CDR3 DNA reads TGTGCCAGCAGCCGAGACAGGGCTCGACAGCCCCAGCATTTT. The rearrangement joins TRBV7-2 to TRBJ1-5, with 7 bases lining up with TRBD1. The CDR3 length is 14 residues. CDR1 is SGHTA and CDR2 is FQGNSA in the germline V gene. J lost 7 bases, V lost 5 bases, and 8 bases had no gene match.

This rearrangement joins TRBV19 to TRBJ1-1, with 7 nucleotides matching TRBD1. With V trimmed by 1 base and J by 5 bases, 10 bases remained unmatched. The CDR3 is 16 residues long. Germline V gives CDR1 LNHDA, CDR2 SQIVND (reference sequence). CDR3 DNA sequence: TGTGCCAGTAGTATAGTGGGACAGCCCTTTAGGACTGAAGCTTTCTTT. It translates to CASSIVGQPFRTEAFF.

V usage is TRBV10-1 and J usage is TRBJ2-6; D is possibly TRBD1 (6 bases). The CDR3 length is 17 residues. The germline gives CDR1 WNHNN, CDR2 SYGVQD (reference sequence). The V gene lost 5 bases and the J gene lost 1 base, with 15 bases spanning the gap. CDR3 in amino acids: CASSLQGDNSGANVLTF. The CDR3, as DNA: TGCGCCAGCAGTCTACAGGGAGATAATTCTGGGGCCAACGTCCTGACTTTC.

This chain links TRBV2 with TRBJ1-2, with 9 bases lining up with TRBD1. V shed 4 bases, J shed 3 bases, and the junction held 6 bases outside the gene matches. Germline values: CDR1 SNHLY, CDR2 FYNNEI. This CDR3 is built from 15 residues. CDR3 bases: TGTGCCAGCAGTGCGGGACAGGGAGGTGACTATGGCTACACCTTC. This translates into CASSAGQGGDYGYTF.

The chain is built from TRBV6-6 and TRBJ2-5; D is perhaps TRBD1 (5 bases). TRBJ2-7 matches the DNA end more closely, so the J call is doubtful. Germline CDR1 MNHNY, CDR2 SVGAGI (reference sequence). CDR3 size: 13 residues. The CDR3 region is CASSYSSGNEQYF. The CDR3 region has the DNA TGTGCCAGCAGTTACTCATCAGGGAACGAGCAGTACTTC.

The rearrangement links TRBV5-8 to TRBJ1-5; D is unclear. The CDR3 loop spans 16 amino acids. V gave up 4 bases and J gave up 3 bases, with 17 bases separating them. CDR1 and CDR2 from the germline V gene are SGHTS and YDEGEE. CDR3 coding DNA: TGTGCCAGCAGCCCGTTAGTTGCAGGAATCAATCAGCCCCAGCATTTT. Its translation: CASSPLVAGINQPQHF. Combining the CDR3 with reference TRBV5-8 and TRBJ1-5 gives the whole variable domain EAGVTQSPTHLIKTRGQQATLRCSPISGHTSVYWYQQALGLGLQFLLWYDEGEERNRGNFPPRFSGRQFPNYSSELNVNALELEDSALYLCASSPLVAGINQPQHFGDGTRLSIL.

This chain connects TRBV7-2 to TRBJ2-7, with 7 bases that match TRBD1. The V segment lost 4 bases and the J segment 2 bases; nucleotides outside the gene matches: 5. The germline CDR1 and CDR2 sequences are SGHTA and FQGNSA. The CDR3 is made up of 14 amino acids. The CDR3 sequence: CASSYYRGAYEQYF. DNA for the CDR3: TGTGCCAGCAGCTACTACAGGGGAGCCTACGAGCAGTACTTC.

The chain is built from TRBV28 and TRBJ2-2; D is perhaps TRBD1 (6 bases). The CDR3 runs 14 residues. V lost 7 bases and J 0 bases, leaving 9 bases between the germline ends. Germline V gene lookup returns CDR1 MDHEN and CDR2 SYDVKM. The CDR3 coding sequence is TGTGCCAGCAAAGGGACACCGAACACCGGGGAGCTGTTTTTT. This gives the protein CASKGTPNTGELFF.

The chain recombines TRBV5-1 with TRBJ2-3; 7 bases fit TRBD2. From germline, CDR1 is SGHRS and CDR2 YFSETQ. The CDR3 is 17 amino acids. J gave up 4 bases and V 1 base, and 12 bases lay outside the gene matches. CDR3 DNA: TGCGCCAGCAGCTTGTCCTTTGGCGGGGGTGGTTCAGATACGCAGTATTTT. This translates into CASSLSFGGGGSDTQYF.

The CDR3 loop is CASSFGTNTDTQYF. In DNA, the CDR3 is TGTGCCAGCAGCTTCGGGACAAACACAGATACGCAGTATTTT. The rearrangement uses TRBV11-3 and TRBJ2-3; D might be TRBD1 (6 bases). The CDR3 spans 14 residues. V gave up 3 bases and J gave up 2 bases, with 9 bases separating them. CDR1 is SGHNT and CDR2 is YENEEA in the germline V gene.